Listed below are T cell receptor beta chains from one sample, sequenced in a study of T cell responses to AZD1222 COVID-19 vaccine. Assay used: immunoSEQ multiplex PCR; TCRdb lists only in-frame clones, some missing. This table holds roughly 130,000 clones, approximately 83% found once. Sequencing used peripheral blood, obtained on day 0 of AZD1222 vaccination. The receptors were sampled from an adult in good health. CDR3s include the opening cysteine and the closing phenylalanine or tryptophan. D genes are given only for firm matches. Expanded clones are given a class, and other clones once, few, many or no size at all.

TRBV6-5,.,TRBJ1-1,.,CASSYSGPHRTEAFF,TGTGCCAGCAGTTACTCCGGGCCTCATCGCACTGAAGCTTTCTTT
TRBV19,TRBD1,TRBJ2-3,.,CASSIGLQGLTQYF,TGTGCCAGTAGTATAGGCTTACAGGGGCTTACGCAGTATTTT
TRBV14,TRBD2,TRBJ2-7,.,CASSPRLAGSYEQYF,TGTGCCAGCAGCCCGCGACTAGCGGGGTCCTACGAGCAGTACTTC
TRBV11-3,.,TRBJ2-7,.,CASSLEVALRQYF,TGTGCCAGCAGCTTAGAAGTAGCGTTGAGGCAGTACTTC
TRBV29-1,.,TRBJ1-2,once,CSVDSGAGEGYTF,TGCAGCGTTGACTCCGGGGCAGGGGAAGGCTACACCTTC
TRBV24-1,TRBD1,TRBJ1-4,.,CATSGSGTEQKLFF,TGTGCCACCAGTGGTTCCGGGACAGAGCAAAAACTGTTTTTT
TRBV19,.,TRBJ1-5,.,CASTFLPGSNQPQHF,TGTGCCAGTACCTTCCTGCCGGGTAGCAATCAGCCCCAGCATTTT
TRBV21-1,.,TRBJ1-2,.,CASSSRYNYYGYTF,TGTGCCAGCAGCTCAAGATATAATTACTATGGCTACACCTTC
TRBV6-1,.,TRBJ1-1,.,CASSETSLREAFF,TGTGCCAGCAGTGAGACCAGCCTCCGTGAAGCTTTCTTT
TRBV14,.,TRBJ1-1,.,CASSQDFQGEAFF,TGTGCCAGCAGCCAAGATTTCCAGGGCGAAGCTTTCTTT
TRBV30,.,TRBJ1-1,few,CAWEGQTFMNTEAFF,TGTGCCTGGGAAGGACAGACATTCATGAACACTGAAGCTTTCTTT
TRBV25-1,.,TRBJ1-2,few,CASSGLGYNYGYTF,TGTGCCAGCAGTGGATTAGGGTACAACTATGGCTACACCTTC
TRBV7-9,.,TRBJ1-3,.,CASSLGQSSGNTIYF,TGTGCCAGCAGCTTAGGGCAGAGCTCTGGAAACACCATATATTTT
TRBV5-6,.,TRBJ1-4,.,CASSLMGKLFF,TGTGCCAGCAGTTTAATGGGAAAACTGTTTTTT
TRBV11-2,TRBD1,TRBJ2-6,.,CASSQPQGASGANVLTF,TGTGCCAGCAGCCAACCCCAGGGGGCCTCTGGGGCCAACGTCCTGACTTTC
TRBV7-3,.,TRBJ1-1,.,CASGHGDTEAFF,TGTGCCAGCGGGCACGGGGACACTGAAGCTTTCTTT
TRBV6-7,.,TRBJ2-2,.,CASSYPQGVNGELFF,TGTGCCAGCAGTTACCCACAGGGTGTCAACGGGGAGCTGTTTTTT
TRBV7-9,.,TRBJ2-5,.,CASSMGVGETQYF,TGTGCCAGCAGCATGGGGGTCGGAGAGACCCAGTACTTC
TRBV7-6,TRBD1,TRBJ1-5,once,CASSPNRGGNQPQHF,TGTGCCAGCAGCCCTAACAGGGGGGGCAATCAGCCCCAGCATTTT
TRBV3-1/TRBV3-2,TRBD2,TRBJ2-2,.,CASSQVGGYSGELFF,TGTGCCAGCAGCCAAGTGGGGGGGTATTCCGGGGAGCTGTTTTTT
TRBV5-4,TRBD2,TRBJ2-3,.,CASSFKGLAANTDTQYF,TGTGCCAGCAGCTTCAAAGGACTAGCGGCGAACACAGATACGCAGTATTTT
TRBV11-3,.,TRBJ2-5,.,CASSSQEGHETQYF,TGTGCCAGCAGCTCACAGGAGGGCCACGAGACCCAGTACTTC
TRBV19,.,TRBJ1-1,.,CASSIGRGSEAFF,TGTGCCAGTAGTATAGGGAGAGGGTCCGAAGCTTTCTTT
TRBV7-2,.,TRBJ1-5,.,CASSPRGQPQHF,TGTGCCAGCAGCCCAAGGGGTCAGCCCCAGCATTTT
TRBV11-2,.,TRBJ2-1,.,CAGAESRHNEQFF,TGTGCCGGTGCGGAGAGCCGGCACAATGAGCAGTTCTTC
TRBV7-9,.,TRBJ2-7,.,CASSRAPGESYEQYF,TGTGCCAGCAGCCGAGCCCCGGGTGAATCCTACGAGCAGTACTTC